Each of the 14 T cell receptor beta chains below was sequenced from the same sample in a study of technical replicates of blood from a few donors. Only in-frame clones appear in the TCRdb table, and some are missing; sequencing was by immunoSEQ multiplex PCR. The sample has approximately 70,000 clones, around nine tenths seen once. The source material was T cells isolated from PBMCs. The origin of the receptors is a human donor in good health.

The J gene is TRBJ2-1, the V gene TRBV5-6; 7 bases agree with TRBD2. Trimming at V came to 4 bases and at J to 7 bases, leaving 14 bases not matched to a gene. This CDR3 has 16 residues. Germline V lookup: CDR1 SGHDT, CDR2 YYEEEE. CDR3 nucleotide sequence: TGTGCCAGCAGCCCCGGTTCTTCTGCGGGAGCTAATGAGCAGTTCTTC. Its protein is CASSPGSSAGANEQFF.

The sample holds one count of this clone. The chain employs TRBV20-1 and TRBJ2-7; D possibly corresponds to TRBD2 (6 bases). The CDR3 has 11 residues. Germline values: CDR1 DFQATT, CDR2 SNEGSKA (reference sequence). The CDR3 DNA is TGCAGCGCCGGGGGTACCTACGAGCAGTACTTC. It codes for CSAGGTYEQYF.

V is TRBV28 and J is TRBJ2-7; 8 bases align to TRBD1. V lost 1 base and J lost 4; bases outside the gene matches: 6. The CDR3 loop spans 15 amino acids. Looked up from germline, CDR1 is MDHEN and CDR2 is SYDVKM. The CDR3 coding sequence is TGTGCCAGCAGTTTATTACGTAGGACAGGGTACGAGCAGTACTTC. Protein sequence: CASSLLRRTGYEQYF.

The rearrangement joins TRBV23-1 to TRBJ2-3, with 11 bases that match TRBD1. TRBV23-1 has ORF status, its function being uncertain. The trim removed 6 bases at V and 4 bases at J, leaving 3 bases unmatched. The CDR3 has 14 amino acids. The CDR3: CASRDRGPPDTQYF. The CDR3 DNA reads as TGCGCCAGCAGGGACAGGGGGCCCCCAGATACGCAGTATTTT.

The chain links TRBV6-6 to TRBJ1-1, with TRBD1 matching 7 bases. The CDR3 sequence is 15 residues long. The V gene end was trimmed by 7 bases and the J gene end by 1 base; junction bases not matched to a gene: 9. Germline V gene sequence: CDR1 MNHNY, CDR2 SVGAGI (reference sequence). CDR3 region: CASMIGGGWNTEAFF. CDR3 nucleotides: TGTGCCAGCATGATAGGGGGCGGTTGGAACACTGAAGCTTTCTTT.

This CDR3 is CASAQTGTGSPLHF. For the CDR3, the DNA is TGTGCCAGCGCCCAGACAGGGACAGGCTCACCCCTCCACTTT. This chain joins TRBV25-1 and TRBJ1-6; TRBD1 aligns across 8 bases. V was clipped by 8 bases and J by 10 bases; unmatched bases: 10. The CDR3 is 14 amino acids. The germline V gene has CDR1 MGHDK and CDR2 SYGVNS.

This chain connects TRBV9 to TRBJ1-2, with a possible D match to TRBD1 (5 bases). The CDR3 is 14 residues long. The ends were cut back, 2 bases at V and 8 bases at J, with 16 bases in the middle. Germline V gene sequence: CDR1 SGDLS, CDR2 YYNGEE. The CDR3 nucleotides are TGTGCCAGCAGCGTCCGAGACGCGGGACGAGGCTACACCTTC. Its protein product is CASSVRDAGRGYTF.

This clone was observed a single time. CDR3 region: CASSFGGRAYTDTQYF. CDR3 sequence (DNA): TGTGCCAGCAGCTTTGGTGGGAGGGCCTATACAGATACGCAGTATTTT. This chain joins TRBV5-4 and TRBJ2-3; TRBD2 aligns across 7 bases. Germline values: CDR1 SGHNT, CDR2 YYREEE (reference sequence). The CDR3 has 16 residues. J was trimmed by 3 bases and V by 2 bases; bases with no gene match: 9.

The chain links TRBV9 to TRBJ2-1; weak D call: TRBD1 (5 bases). The CDR3 is 16 residues long. CDR1 and CDR2 from the germline V gene are SGDLS and YYNGEE. Between the trimmed V and J ends, which lost 3 bases and 0 bases, there was a span of 13 bases. CDR3 DNA sequence: TGTGCCAGCAGCGCGGACGACAGTTACTCCTACAATGAGCAGTTCTTC. Amino acid sequence: CASSADDSYSYNEQFF.

The V gene is TRBV12-5, the J gene TRBJ2-7; 7 bases fit TRBD2. The length of the CDR3 is 15 residues. CDR1 and CDR2 (germline): LGHNT, FRNRAP. V was clipped by 2 bases and J by 2 bases; unmatched bases: 6. The CDR3 DNA reads as TGTGCTAGTGGTTTGTCGTGGGAGGGAACCTACGAGCAGTACTTC. Its protein product is CASGLSWEGTYEQYF. The whole variable domain, filled in from reference TRBV12-5 and TRBJ2-7, reads DARVTQTPRHKVTEMGQEVTMRCQPILGHNTVFWYRQTMMQGLELLAYFRNRAPLDDSGMPKDRFSAEMPDATLATLKIQPSEPRDSAVYFCASGLSWEGTYEQYFGPGTRLTVT.

The chain carries TRBV5-6 and TRBJ2-4, with TRBD1 as a possible D gene (5 bases). The CDR3 covers 15 residues. Deletions cut 1 base from V and 2 bases from J, with 10 bases between. Per the germline V gene, CDR1 is SGHDT and CDR2 is YYEEEE. The DNA of the CDR3 is TGTGCCAGCAGCTTGTACAGGATAACCAAAAACATTCAGTACTTC. This encodes CASSLYRITKNIQYF.

This chain uses TRBV4-2 with TRBJ1-5; no clear D gene. Per germline, CDR1 LGHNA and CDR2 YNFKEQ. This CDR3 has 14 amino acids. Trimming removed 1 base from V and 11 bases from J, with 15 bases in between. The DNA for the CDR3 is TGTGCCAGCAGCCAAGTGGGTATGACGGAGACCCAGCATTTT. It translates to CASSQVGMTETQHF.

The J gene is TRBJ2-1, the V gene TRBV19; 9 nucleotides agree with TRBD2. The CDR3 has 19 residues. V gave up 3 bases and J gave up 0 bases; unmatched junction bases: 12. Germline CDR1 reads LNHDA; CDR2 reads SQIVND (reference sequence). The CDR3 is CASSIAAGGDPSSYNEQFF. DNA of the CDR3: TGTGCCAGTAGTATCGCGGCGGGAGGGGACCCAAGCTCCTACAATGAGCAGTTCTTC.

This clone was found once. The rearrangement joins TRBV10-3 to TRBJ1-1; 7 bases are shared with TRBD1. There are 14 residues in the CDR3. CDR1 and CDR2 from the germline V gene are ENHRY and SYGVKD. V dropped 6 bases and J dropped 5; count of bases not matched to a gene: 9. The chain's CDR3 is CAIRGTALRTEAFF. CDR3 DNA: TGTGCCATCAGGGGGACAGCCCTTCGAACTGAAGCTTTCTTT.